This is a list of T cell receptor beta chains from one sample in a study of radiation and T cells in renal cell carcinoma. TCRdb keeps only in-frame clones here, not all; method: immunoSEQ multiplex PCR. The sample has more than 75,000 clones, 70% to 85% seen once. This specimen was blood, taken from a patient whose treatment included radiotherapy and nephrectomy. These receptors came from a man aged 55 to 70 with renal cell carcinoma. Both conserved end residues are part of each CDR3. Each record gives: J gene, clone size, D gene, V gene, CDR3 protein, CDR3 DNA. D genes are given only for firm matches. Part of the rows lack a size; the others show once, few, many or a class for expanded clones.

TRBJ2-7,NA,TRBD1,TRBV11-2,CASSLLLGQETFYEQYF,TGTGCCAGCAGCTTATTATTGGGACAGGAGACCTTCTACGAGCAGTACTTC
TRBJ2-7,NA,NA,TRBV4-1,CASSQEVAWLSEQYF,TGCGCCAGCAGCCAAGAGGTAGCGTGGCTCTCCGAGCAGTACTTC
TRBJ1-2,NA,TRBD1,TRBV9,CASSVNRGWDRINGYTF,TGTGCCAGCAGCGTAAACAGGGGATGGGACAGAATTAATGGCTACACCTTC
TRBJ2-6,NA,NA,TRBV19,CASSQAPYSGANVLTF,TGTGCCAGTAGTCAGGCGCCCTACTCTGGGGCCAACGTCCTGACTTTC
TRBJ1-2,few,NA,TRBV28,CASSLLRVGYTF,TGTGCCAGCAGTTTATTGAGGGTTGGCTACACCTTC
TRBJ2-3,NA,TRBD2,TRBV28,CASSGLASAVDTQYF,TGTGCCAGCAGTGGACTAGCGTCGGCGGTGGATACGCAGTATTTT
TRBJ2-4,NA,NA,TRBV18,CASSLGDIQYF,TGTGCCAGCTCACTGGGGGACATTCAGTACTTC
TRBJ2-7,NA,TRBD1,TRBV29-1,CSVTTGTEYEQYF,TGCAGCGTTACCACCGGGACAGAGTACGAGCAGTACTTC
TRBJ1-5,NA,TRBD1,TRBV7-2,CASSESGTGYSNQPQHF,TGTGCCAGCAGCGAGAGCGGGACAGGTTATAGCAATCAGCCCCAGCATTTT
TRBJ2-3,NA,NA,TRBV5-6,CASSFYPGTDTQYF,TGTGCCAGCAGCTTCTACCCCGGCACAGATACGCAGTATTTT
TRBJ1-2,NA,NA,TRBV21-1,CARADRLYGYTF,TGTGCCAGGGCAGACAGACTGTACGGCTACACCTTC
TRBJ2-1,NA,NA,TRBV29-1,CSVGVAEPNEQFF,TGCAGCGTTGGAGTCGCAGAGCCCAATGAGCAGTTCTTC
TRBJ2-1,NA,NA,TRBV19,CASGRPNEQFF,TGTGCCAGTGGGCGCCCTAATGAGCAGTTCTTC
TRBJ2-7,NA,TRBD1,TRBV18,CASSPRDRETYEQYF,TGTGCCAGCTCACCTCGGGACAGGGAGACCTACGAGCAGTACTTC
TRBJ2-1,NA,TRBD1,TRBV4-3,CASSQETGVSDEQFF,TGCGCCAGCAGCCAAGAGACAGGGGTTAGCGATGAGCAGTTCTTC
TRBJ2-1,NA,NA,TRBV5-1,CASSSLGNEQFF,TGCGCCAGCAGCTCGCTAGGGAATGAGCAGTTCTTC
TRBJ2-3,NA,TRBD2,TRBV10-2,CASRAGVIDTQYF,TGCGCCAGCAGGGCGGGAGTTATAGATACGCAGTATTTT
TRBJ1-1,NA,TRBD1,TRBV6-5,CASRRTGTGDTEAFF,TGTGCCAGCAGAAGAACCGGGACAGGGGACACTGAAGCTTTCTTT
TRBJ1-1,few,NA,TRBV9,CASSVNVLNTEAFF,TGTGCCAGCAGCGTAAATGTACTGAACACTGAAGCTTTCTTT
TRBJ1-5,NA,TRBD1,TRBV10-2,CASSASPGDRGGNQPQHF,TGCGCCAGCAGTGCCTCCCCGGGGGACAGGGGGGGCAATCAGCCCCAGCATTTT
TRBJ2-2,NA,TRBD2,TRBV5-1,CASSWTSGSSTGELFF,TGCGCCAGCAGCTGGACTAGCGGGAGTAGCACCGGGGAGCTGTTTTTT
TRBJ2-7,NA,NA,TRBV29-1,CSVGGPRGTYEQYF,TGCAGCGTTGGGGGCCCCCGTGGGACCTACGAGCAGTACTTC
TRBJ1-5,NA,NA,TRBV19,CASSTQWTQEGPQHF,TGTGCCAGTAGTACGCAGTGGACCCAAGAAGGGCCCCAGCATTTT
TRBJ1-1,few,NA,TRBV20-1,CSAGVTEAFF,TGCAGTGCCGGAGTCACTGAAGCTTTCTTT
TRBJ1-2,NA,TRBD1,TRBV7-9,CASSSDRVLDYGYTF,TGTGCCAGCAGCTCGGACAGGGTGTTAGACTATGGCTACACCTTC
TRBJ1-3,NA,NA,TRBV10-2,CASRGRDSGNTIYF,TGCGCCAGCAGGGGACGGGACTCTGGAAACACCATATATTTT
TRBJ2-7,once,NA,TRBV5-1,CASSAQTGARVSYEQYF,TGCGCCAGCAGCGCACAGACAGGAGCTCGTGTATCCTACGAGCAGTACTTC
TRBJ1-4,once,TRBD1,TRBV6-6,CASRGTGGNEKLFF,TGTGCCAGCAGGGGGACAGGCGGAAATGAAAAACTGTTTTTT
TRBJ2-5,NA,NA,TRBV7-2,CASSLVRAQETQYF,TGTGCCAGCAGCTTAGTGAGAGCACAAGAGACCCAGTACTTC
TRBJ2-2,NA,NA,TRBV11-1,CASSLRFGHPGELFF,TGTGCCAGCAGCCTCCGTTTCGGGCATCCCGGGGAGCTGTTTTTT
TRBJ1-3,NA,NA,TRBV4-3,CASSLIGNTIYF,TGCGCCAGCAGCTTAATAGGAAACACCATATATTTT
TRBJ1-1,once,NA,TRBV10-3,CAISEGMMGRTEAFF,TGTGCCATCAGTGAGGGGATGATGGGAAGGACTGAAGCTTTCTTT
TRBJ1-2,once,NA,TRBV5-8,CASTPPGLYGYTF,TGTGCCAGCACCCCCCCGGGCCTCTATGGCTACACCTTC
TRBJ2-7,NA,NA,TRBV2,CASSESSYEQYF,TGTGCCAGCAGTGAGTCCTCCTACGAGCAGTACTTC
TRBJ2-7,NA,NA,TRBV6-6,CASTESYEQYF,TGTGCCAGCACCGAATCCTACGAGCAGTACTTC
TRBJ2-7,NA,TRBD1,TRBV19,CASSMDRVGEQYF,TGTGCCAGTAGTATGGACAGGGTCGGCGAGCAGTACTTC
TRBJ1-5,few,TRBD1,TRBV30,CAWATGDNQPQHF,TGTGCCTGGGCGACAGGGGACAATCAGCCCCAGCATTTT
TRBJ2-5,NA,TRBD1,TRBV18,CASSPGDRGRQETQYF,TGTGCCAGCTCACCTGGGGACAGGGGGCGTCAAGAGACCCAGTACTTC
TRBJ1-2,NA,NA,TRBV11-1,CASSPVSLYGYTF,TGTGCCAGCAGCCCAGTCAGCCTCTATGGCTACACCTTC
TRBJ2-5,NA,TRBD1,TRBV27,CAGREERGQGIISQYF,TGTGCCGGAAGAGAGGAAAGAGGACAGGGTATAATTTCCCAGTACTTC
TRBJ2-1,NA,NA,TRBV7-2,CASSKSPGTSYNEQFF,TGTGCCAGCAGCAAGAGCCCCGGGACTTCTTACAATGAGCAGTTCTTC
TRBJ2-7,NA,NA,TRBV6-5,CASSYVIGRSEQYF,TGTGCCAGCAGTTACGTGATAGGGAGGTCCGAGCAGTACTTC
TRBJ1-1,NA,NA,TRBV9,CASSVVPEAFF,TGTGCCAGCAGCGTAGTTCCTGAAGCTTTCTTT
TRBJ2-7,NA,NA,TRBV30,CAWSVEGINF,TGTGCCTGGAGTGTAGAGGGTATCAACTTC
TRBJ2-3,few,NA,TRBV11-3,CASSFEGKETDTQYF,TGTGCCAGCAGCTTCGAGGGAAAGGAAACAGATACGCAGTATTTT
TRBJ2-7,NA,TRBD1,TRBV4-1,CASSVSGQGFEQYF,TGCGCCAGCAGCGTCTCGGGACAGGGTTTCGAGCAGTACTTC
TRBJ2-7,NA,NA,TRBV6-5,CASSYNPDTFYEQYF,TGTGCCAGCAGTTACAACCCCGACACTTTCTACGAGCAGTACTTC
TRBJ2-7,NA,TRBD1,TRBV7-9,CASSLQGGGEQYF,TGTGCCAGCAGCCTACAGGGGGGTGGCGAGCAGTACTTC
TRBJ2-7,once,NA,TRBV29-1,CSVEVGLYEQYF,TGCAGCGTTGAAGTGGGGCTGTACGAGCAGTACTTC
TRBJ1-1,NA,NA,TRBV28,CASSPTHGGTEAFF,TGTGCCAGCAGTCCGACCCACGGGGGAACTGAAGCTTTCTTT
TRBJ1-1,NA,NA,TRBV7-3,CASSRMGDTEAFF,TGTGCCAGCTCCCGTATGGGGGACACTGAAGCTTTCTTT
TRBJ2-3,NA,NA,TRBV6-6,CASSSGGADTQYF,TGTGCCAGCAGTTCCGGGGGAGCAGATACGCAGTATTTT
TRBJ1-4,NA,NA,TRBV7-6,CASSGLQGGPYVGLFF,TGTGCCAGCAGCGGCCTACAGGGAGGGCCCTATGTTGGGCTGTTTTTT
TRBJ2-1,NA,NA,TRBV25-1,CASSDIGTRGYNEQFF,TGTGCCAGCAGTGACATCGGGACACGGGGGTACAATGAGCAGTTCTTC
TRBJ1-6,NA,TRBD1,TRBV2,CASRVGTGVPNSPLHF,TGTGCCAGCAGAGTTGGGACAGGGGTCCCGAATTCACCCCTCCACTTT
TRBJ2-7,NA,TRBD1,TRBV9,CASSVTTGEDEQYF,TGTGCCAGCAGCGTAACAACAGGGGAAGACGAGCAGTACTTC
TRBJ1-2,NA,TRBD1,TRBV5-6,CASSEGTGANYGYTF,TGTGCCAGCAGCGAAGGGACAGGGGCTAACTATGGCTACACCTTC
TRBJ2-1,few,TRBD1,TRBV7-2,CASSLRQGNNEQFF,TGTGCCAGCAGCTTAAGACAGGGTAACAATGAGCAGTTCTTC
TRBJ1-6,NA,TRBD1,TRBV6-5,CASSYNLQGSRSPLHF,TGTGCCAGCAGTTACAACTTACAGGGGTCGAGGTCACCCCTCCACTTT
TRBJ2-7,NA,TRBD1,TRBV11-2,CASSSGTVLSYEQYF,TGTGCCAGCAGCTCCGGGACAGTCCTCTCCTACGAGCAGTACTTC